Listed below are T cell receptor beta chains from one sample, sequenced in a study of blood T cell repertoires in COVID-19. This table comes from immunoSEQ multiplex PCR, and its TCRdb copy is limited to in-frame clones, with some not included. The data contain approximately 250,000 clones, about 82% of them singletons. Sequences were obtained from peripheral blood. The receptors were sampled from a man aged 50-60 years with COVID-19, enrolled during active disease. The CDR3 runs from the conserved cysteine through the conserved F or W. A D gene is named only where the DNA matches it firmly. The size field is filled for only some rows; it gives once, few, many or a size class.

>.|TRBV6-5|once|TRBJ2-5
CASKAGLFIETQYF
TGTGCCAGCAAGGCAGGGTTATTTATAGAGACCCAGTACTTC
>.|TRBV5-1|.|TRBJ1-3
CASSPQTTGNTIYF
TGCGCCAGCAGCCCTCAGACGACAGGAAACACCATATATTTT
>TRBD1|TRBV10-3|.|TRBJ2-1
CAISGQGAENEQFF
TGTGCCATCAGTGGCCAGGGGGCCGAGAATGAGCAGTTCTTC
>.|TRBV6-5|once|TRBJ2-5
CASSYGALQETQYF
TGTGCCAGCAGTTACGGGGCCCTCCAAGAGACCCAGTACTTC
>.|TRBV2|.|TRBJ2-3
CASIRSVVTDTQYF
TGTGCCAGCATTCGTAGCGTAGTCACAGATACGCAGTATTTT
>TRBD2|TRBV28|.|TRBJ2-1
CASSLAGTSGGYEQFF
TGTGCCAGCAGTTTAGCCGGGACTAGCGGGGGTTATGAGCAGTTCTTC
>TRBD1|TRBV12-5|.|TRBJ2-7
CASGFWVGTGQSYEQYF
TGTGCTAGTGGTTTCTGGGTGGGGACAGGGCAATCCTACGAGCAGTACTTC
>.|TRBV5-1|.|TRBJ2-5
CASSPTVIETQYF
TGCGCCAGCAGCCCGACAGTTATAGAGACCCAGTACTTC
>.|TRBV4-1|.|TRBJ1-6
CASSQDGTWVNSPLHF
TGCGCCAGCAGCCAAGATGGGACATGGGTGAATTCACCCCTCCACTTT
>.|TRBV19|once|TRBJ1-5
CASSIGSGWSNQPQHF
TGTGCCAGTAGTATTGGTTCGGGTTGGAGCAATCAGCCCCAGCATTTT
>TRBD1|TRBV4-1|.|TRBJ2-2
CASSPGQTNTGELFF
TGCGCCAGCAGTCCGGGACAGACGAACACCGGGGAGCTGTTTTTT
>TRBD1|TRBV9|once|TRBJ2-3
CASSTGQGDTDTQYF
TGTGCCAGCAGCACCGGACAGGGAGATACAGATACGCAGTATTTT
>.|TRBV27|.|TRBJ1-1
CASTWEGGLDTEAFF
TGTGCCAGCACCTGGGAAGGAGGGTTGGACACTGAAGCTTTCTTT
>.|TRBV6-2/TRBV6-3|.|TRBJ2-4
CASSPEIGQLGMGKNIQYF
TGTGCCAGCAGCCCAGAAATCGGACAGCTAGGAATGGGCAAAAACATTCAGTACTTC
>.|TRBV19|.|TRBJ1-5
CASSYYFIQNSNQPQHF
TGTGCCAGTAGTTACTACTTCATCCAGAATAGCAATCAGCCCCAGCATTTT
>TRBD2|TRBV12-3/TRBV12-4|.|TRBJ2-1
CASRLAMGIEQFF
TGTGCCAGCAGACTAGCGATGGGTATTGAGCAGTTCTTC
>.|TRBV5-1|.|TRBJ2-1
CASSDSGNEQFF
TGCGCCAGCAGCGATTCCGGCAATGAGCAGTTCTTC
>.|TRBV7-9|.|TRBJ2-3
CASSPGLSTDTQYF
TGTGCCAGCAGCCCGGGACTCAGCACAGATACGCAGTATTTT
>.|TRBV7-6|.|TRBJ1-1
CASSLGESTEAFF
TGTGCCAGCAGCCTCGGGGAATCCACTGAAGCTTTCTTT
>.|TRBV7-9|few|TRBJ2-7
CASSLPDSPYEQYF
TGTGCCAGCAGCTTACCGGACAGCCCCTACGAGCAGTACTTC
>.|TRBV9|.|TRBJ1-2
CASSGRGAYGYTF
TGTGCCAGCAGCGGGCGGGGGGCCTATGGCTACACCTTC
>TRBD2|TRBV9|.|TRBJ2-2
CASSVDLSGEAGELFF
TGTGCCAGCAGCGTGGACCTTAGCGGGGAGGCCGGGGAGCTGTTTTTT
>TRBD1|TRBV6-5|.|TRBJ1-1
CASSYRGTGVTEAFF
TGTGCCAGCAGTTACCGCGGGACAGGGGTCACTGAAGCTTTCTTT
>.|TRBV2|.|TRBJ2-3
CAILKGDLTDTQYF
TGTGCCATCCTAAAGGGAGACCTCACAGATACGCAGTATTTT
>TRBD2|TRBV7-2|.|TRBJ2-1
CASSIGTSAGGEQFF
TGTGCCAGCAGTATCGGGACTAGCGCCGGAGGTGAGCAGTTCTTC
>.|TRBV3-1/TRBV3-2|once|TRBJ1-4
CASSQRQTREKLFF
TGTGCCAGCAGCCAGAGACAGACCAGGGAAAAACTGTTTTTT
>TRBD1|TRBV29-1|.|TRBJ1-2
CSVGGTGGRSNYGYTF
TGCAGCGTTGGAGGGACAGGAGGAAGATCTAACTATGGCTACACCTTC
>.|TRBV24-1|.|TRBJ2-6
CATSDVDRDTVAGANVLTF
TGTGCCACCAGTGACGTGGACCGGGACACCGTTGCTGGGGCCAACGTCCTGACTTTC
>.|TRBV4-2|once|TRBJ1-4
CASSQDRGGREKLFF
TGTGCCAGCAGCCAAGATCGGGGAGGGCGAGAAAAACTGTTTTTT
>.|TRBV7-3|few|TRBJ1-5
CASSSIGGEGDQPQHF
TGTGCCAGCAGCTCAATTGGAGGGGAGGGAGATCAGCCCCAGCATTTT
>TRBD2|TRBV9|.|TRBJ2-1
CASSARTSGGQKFF
TGTGCCAGCAGCGCCAGGACTAGCGGGGGACAGAAGTTCTTC
>TRBD1|TRBV9|.|TRBJ1-1
CASSPRQGLENTEAFF
TGTGCCAGCAGCCCCCGACAGGGGCTCGAGAACACTGAAGCTTTCTTT
>TRBD1|TRBV24-1|.|TRBJ2-1
CATSDWTGLSNEQFF
TGTGCCACCAGTGATTGGACAGGGTTGTCCAATGAGCAGTTCTTC
>TRBD2|TRBV5-5|.|TRBJ2-7
CASSLAPGLNQPYEQYF
TGTGCCAGCAGCTTGGCCCCGGGACTAAACCAGCCCTACGAGCAGTACTTC
>.|TRBV10-3|.|TRBJ1-2
CAISEKVDGGLGGYTF
TGTGCCATCAGTGAGAAAGTGGACGGGGGACTCGGTGGCTACACCTTC
>.|TRBV5-4|.|TRBJ2-5
CASSLPGVETQYF
TGTGCCAGCAGCTTGCCGGGGGTGGAGACCCAGTACTTC
>TRBD1|TRBV6-1|few|TRBJ1-6
CASSGSLDRGTSPLHF
TGTGCCAGCAGTGGCTCCCTGGACAGGGGTACTTCACCCCTCCACTTT